This TCR beta chain originates from a study of T cell clonality in common variable immunodeficiency (dated by TCRdb to the mid-2010s). This clone was picked up many times. Its recognized antigen is unknown. The read ends 3 residues early relative to the CDR3; the germline J gene fills the gap. CVID samples and control samples contributed equivalent amounts of genomic DNA as sequencing input. For every sample, a 60 bp segment covering the rearranged TCRbeta CDR3 region was amplified and then sequenced. The immunoSEQ assay, a bias-corrected multiplex PCR with high-throughput sequencing, was employed for TCRbeta amplification. The authors' pipeline ran thus. Each unique nucleotide sequence was treated as a clone and annotated with V, D and J genes, copy number and frequency. Sequences were labeled productive if in frame, and non-productive if out of frame or containing stop codons. As previously described, Shannon's entropy was used to calculate clonality. The predicted amino acid sequences of productive clones were used to derive mean CDR3 Kyte-Doolittle hydropathy. Scaled V gene usage was hierarchically clustered using Manhattan distance and complete linkage with the R hclust function. Sharing of clones by CDR3 amino acid sequence was evaluated through resampling of 12 repertoires per group over 100 rounds. The repertoires were searched for approximately 70 published EBV-specific TCRbeta sequences and 245 published CMV-specific TCRbeta sequences. After a couple of CVID samples that produced fewer than 10,000 sequences were dropped from the analysis, 42 CVID repertoires remained. TCRdb limited this immuneACCESS table to in-frame rearrangements with V and J called. A share of clones is missing; checked studies link under half to unresolved V genes, and the rest is unexplained. The V and J calls and the clone size are those of that table, but D and trimming were determined from the DNA. This sample shows about 45,000 clones, and none of them turns up only once. Around 0.7% of the sample is held by the ten biggest clonotypes.

The germline V gene (reference sequence) yields LNHDA for CDR1 and SQIVND for CDR2. The CDR3, cysteine through phenylalanine, is 12 amino acids long. The DNA covers only part of the CDR3, 27 bases in frame from base 1. The V and J ends are trimmed by 1 base and 6 bases, leaving 4 bases between them. Predominantly Caucasian heritage was noted among both the CVID patients and the healthy controls. Heparinized peripheral whole blood samples of roughly 5 to 9 ml were obtained from each donor. Genomic DNA from adults with common variable immune deficiency (CVID) and from healthy adult controls was used for sequencing of TCRbeta CDR3 repertoires. The control group was made up of about 22 healthy adult volunteers (about ten male and around twelve female) whose ages ranged from 23 to 66 years, with a mean age of approximately 37. Diluted blood was subjected to density centrifugation over Hypaque 1077 or Ficoll-Paque for isolation of peripheral blood mononuclear cells. Genomic DNA was obtained from unsorted mononuclear cells through either Qiagen column purification or a centrifugation-based method.

Study-level results and caveats: It was noted by the authors that sequencing of the repertoires of T cell subpopulations would be needed to clarify the cause of the increased clonality in CVID. Fewer deletions and N-nucleotide insertions were reportedly observed in CVID TCRbeta sequences, and highly modified clones with 13 or more V deletions were reportedly absent from CVID TCRbeta sequences. Differences among patients in the CVID cohort limited the correlations between repertoire features and clinical complications. Compared with healthy controls, CVID subjects showed increased TCRbeta clonality (t-test p = 0.018), a feature most characteristic of about a third of subjects. Although equal DNA input was used, an average of approximately 82,000 unique sequences per sample was obtained for controls, compared with approximately 30,000 for CVID samples. CVID subjects shared fewer TCRbeta clones with each other than healthy controls did (p < 0.0001).

The receptor was isolated from a person aged 18-69 years in good health. This sequence uses TRBV19 and TRBJ1-5, with no confident D gene call. Sequencing used peripheral blood mononuclear cells. The sequenced part of the CDR3 DNA is TGTGCCAGTAGTATAGTCGGTCAGCCC. It specifies CASSIVGQP. The entire CDR3 reads CASSIVGQPQHF.